The rows below give T cell receptor beta chains drawn from one sample of a study of T cell responses to AZD1222 COVID-19 vaccine. Clones were sequenced by immunoSEQ multiplex PCR, and TCRdb holds only the in-frame ones, with some missing. Of around 140,000 clones in the sample, over 75% were seen once. The sequences come from peripheral blood, collected on day 0 of AZD1222 vaccination. The source is an adult in good health. CDR3s include the opening cysteine and the closing phenylalanine or tryptophan. A D gene is named only where the DNA matches it firmly. Size values are once, few and many counts, or a class for expanded clones, and some rows have none.

>few|NA|TRBJ1-2|TRBV4-1
TGCGCCAGCAGCCAAGATTCACGGGGCCCCTATGGCTACACCTTC
CASSQDSRGPYGYTF
>once|NA|TRBJ1-1|TRBV7-6
TGTGCCAGCAGCCTCGATCCCAAGAGAGAAGCTTTCTTT
CASSLDPKREAFF
>once|NA|TRBJ1-1|TRBV4-1
TGCGCCAGCAGCCAACAGGGGAGCACTGAAGCTTTCTTT
CASSQQGSTEAFF
>NA|NA|TRBJ2-7|TRBV7-9
TGTGCCAGCAGCTTGACTCAAAACTACGAGCAGTACTTC
CASSLTQNYEQYF
>NA|NA|TRBJ1-2|TRBV5-8
TGTGCCAGCAATCCGCGCGATACAGGGACTCACTATGGCTACACCTTC
CASNPRDTGTHYGYTF
>NA|NA|TRBJ1-2|TRBV6-5
TGTGCCAGCAGTTACTCTTTCAGGTCCTCTAGTGGCTACACCTTC
CASSYSFRSSSGYTF
>NA|NA|TRBJ1-2|TRBV5-1
TGCGCCAGCAGCTTGTCGACAGTAGACTATGGCTACACCTTC
CASSLSTVDYGYTF
>NA|TRBD1|TRBJ1-1|TRBV6-5
TGTGCCAGCAATCCTGACAGGGGGGACACTGAAGCTTTCTTT
CASNPDRGDTEAFF
>once|NA|TRBJ2-3|TRBV28
TGTGCCAGTGGAAGCACGGGCAGCACAGATACGCAGTATTTT
CASGSTGSTDTQYF
>NA|NA|TRBJ1-5|TRBV6-6
TGTGCCAGCAGTTACGAGGTAGTTGATGGCAATCAGCCCCAGCATTTT
CASSYEVVDGNQPQHF
>NA|TRBD2|TRBJ2-6|TRBV2
TGTGCCAGCAGGGACCAAAGGACTAGCGGGAGGGTGGCTGGGGCCAACGTCCTGACTTTC
CASRDQRTSGRVAGANVLTF
>NA|TRBD1|TRBJ1-1|TRBV6-1
TGTGCCAGCAGTGAAGTACAGGGGGCGTTGAACACTGAAGCTTTCTTT
CASSEVQGALNTEAFF
>NA|NA|TRBJ1-4|TRBV2
TGTGCCAGCAAAGACAACTCGAGGCAACTGTTTTTT
CASKDNSRQLFF
>NA|NA|TRBJ1-5|TRBV7-2
TGTGCCAGCAGCTTTCGCACCGTTCCAAATCAGCCCCAGCATTTT
CASSFRTVPNQPQHF
>NA|TRBD1|TRBJ1-1|TRBV18
TGTGCCAGCTCCTCCGGGACAGGAGGTGTCACTGAAGCTTTCTTT
CASSSGTGGVTEAFF
>NA|NA|TRBJ1-4|TRBV5-1
TGCGCCAGCAGTGAACAGGGTACTAATGAAAAACTGTTTTTT
CASSEQGTNEKLFF
>NA|NA|TRBJ1-5|TRBV30
TGTGCCTGGAGCGGGGGACGGGGCAATCAGCCCCAGCATTTT
CAWSGGRGNQPQHF
>NA|NA|TRBJ2-1|TRBV5-6
TGTGCCAGCAGCTTATTACCCGGCAATGAGCAGTTCTTC
CASSLLPGNEQFF
>NA|TRBD1|TRBJ1-2|TRBV12-3/TRBV12-4
TGTGCCAGCAGTTCCGGGACAGCTTATGGCTACACCTTC
CASSSGTAYGYTF
>few|NA|TRBJ1-4|TRBV10-2
TGCGCCAGCAGTGAGAATCACGCAACTAATGAAAAACTGTTTTTT
CASSENHATNEKLFF
>NA|TRBD1|TRBJ2-7|TRBV29-1
TGCAGCGTTGAGGGACAGAGCTACGAGCAGTACTTC
CSVEGQSYEQYF
>NA|NA|TRBJ2-1|TRBV4-1
TGCGCCAGCAGCCGGGCTTACAATGAGCAGTTCTTC
CASSRAYNEQFF
>once|NA|TRBJ1-1|TRBV11-2
TGTGCCAGCAGCTTAGGAGGAGTGGAAGCTTTCTTT
CASSLGGVEAFF
>few|NA|TRBJ1-5|TRBV2
TGTGCCAGCAGTTCAGGACCATATAGCAATCAGCCCCAGCATTTT
CASSSGPYSNQPQHF
>once|NA|TRBJ2-7|TRBV20-1
TGCAGTGCTAGAGATCTTTACGAGCAGTACTTC
CSARDLYEQYF
>once|NA|TRBJ1-5|TRBV30
TGTGCCTGGAGTGTATCCGGGACTCAAGGAACTTACCAGCCCCAGCATTTT
CAWSVSGTQGTYQPQHF
>NA|TRBD1|TRBJ1-1|TRBV7-2
TGTGCCAGCAGCCCCCGACTAGTACAGGGGGAGGCTTTCTTT
CASSPRLVQGEAFF
>NA|NA|TRBJ2-5|TRBV5-1
TGCGCCAGCAGCGCCTCCGGGACCCCGGATCCCCAGTACTTC
CASSASGTPDPQYF
>NA|TRBD1|TRBJ1-4|TRBV19
TGTGCCAGTACCGGGACAGCAACTAATGAAAAACTGTTTTTT
CASTGTATNEKLFF
>NA|TRBD1|TRBJ1-1|TRBV7-9
TGTGCCAGCAGCTACTCTCGGGGACAGTGGAACACTGAAGCTTTCTTT
CASSYSRGQWNTEAFF
>NA|TRBD1|TRBJ1-2|TRBV9
TGTGCCAGCAGCGAGAGAGGAGGGGACAGACCCTATGGCTACACCTTC
CASSERGGDRPYGYTF
>NA|TRBD2|TRBJ2-1|TRBV5-8
TGTGCCAGCAGCTCGGGACTAGCGGGACAAGTTAATGAGCAGTTCTTC
CASSSGLAGQVNEQFF
>NA|TRBD2|TRBJ2-1|TRBV28
TGTGCCGGTAGCGGGAGGGGGCACAATGAGCAGTTCTTC
CAGSGRGHNEQFF
>NA|TRBD2|TRBJ2-7|TRBV6-5
TGTGCCAGCAGTCCCGGGACTAGCGCGTACGAGCAGTACTTC
CASSPGTSAYEQYF
>once|NA|TRBJ2-7|TRBV11-2
TGTGCCAGCAGCTTAGAGGCGGGTCGCTCCTACGAGCAGTACTTC
CASSLEAGRSYEQYF
>NA|NA|TRBJ2-3|TRBV30
TGTGCCTGGCGCGATGGGGGACTTCTCACAGATACGCAGTATTTT
CAWRDGGLLTDTQYF
>NA|NA|TRBJ1-5|TRBV27
TGTGCCAGCAGGGAGAACCGTGTAAGCAATCAGCCCCAGCATTTT
CASRENRVSNQPQHF
>NA|NA|TRBJ2-3|TRBV6-5
TGTGCCAGCAGTCGGCAGGGGTACCCAGATACGCAGTATTTT
CASSRQGYPDTQYF
>NA|TRBD1|TRBJ1-1|TRBV6-5
TGTGCCAGCAGTTCGGACAGGGGGCCCACTGAAGCTTTCTTT
CASSSDRGPTEAFF
>once|NA|TRBJ2-5|TRBV3-1/TRBV3-2
TGTGCCAGCAGCCCCCCCTGGGGAGGCAAAGAGACCCAGTACTTC
CASSPPWGGKETQYF
>NA|TRBD1|TRBJ1-5|TRBV5-5
TGTGCCAGCAGCTTGGGACAGGGAGATCAGCCCCAGCATTTT
CASSLGQGDQPQHF
>NA|TRBD1|TRBJ1-1|TRBV2
TGTGCCAGCATCGGTGGACAGGCCGACACTGAAGCTTTCTTT
CASIGGQADTEAFF